These T cell receptor beta chains were read from a single sample in a study of CD8+ T cells in alopecia areata. The method was immunoSEQ multiplex PCR; TCRdb's version includes in-frame clones alone and lacks a portion of them. The sample carries about 37,000 clones, around 50% recorded once. Material: CD4+ Tregs sorted from blood. Every receptor here comes from a human donor with alopecia areata. Both conserved end residues are part of each CDR3. The D gene is left open where the match is weak. A row's size may be missing; if present it is once, few, many or a size class.

d_gene | abundance | j_gene | v_gene | CDR3aa | CDR3nt
NA | few | TRBJ2-2 | TRBV7-9 | CASSSAYTGELFF | TGTGCCAGCAGCTCCGCGTACACCGGGGAGCTGTTTTTT
TRBD1 | NA | TRBJ1-5 | TRBV15 | CATSRVRLRGRNQPQHF | TGTGCCACCAGCAGAGTTAGGCTCAGGGGGCGCAATCAGCCCCAGCATTTT
NA | few | TRBJ2-1 | TRBV18 | CASSLQLEDNEQFF | TGTGCCAGCTCGCTCCAGCTGGAAGACAATGAGCAGTTCTTC
TRBD2 | few | TRBJ2-1 | TRBV29-1 | CSVDAPSGIREQFF | TGCAGCGTTGATGCGCCTAGCGGGATCCGCGAGCAGTTCTTC
NA | NA | TRBJ1-4 | TRBV5-1 | CASSLGRVGEKLFF | TGCGCCAGCAGCTTGGGTAGGGTCGGCGAAAAACTGTTTTTT
NA | few | TRBJ2-7 | TRBV18 | CASSPPGGDYEQYF | TGTGCCAGCTCACCACCTGGGGGCGACTACGAGCAGTACTTC
TRBD1 | NA | TRBJ2-2 | TRBV7-9 | CASSQRQGAFNTGELFF | TGTGCCAGCAGCCAGCGACAGGGGGCTTTTAACACCGGGGAGCTGTTTTTT
NA | NA | TRBJ2-2 | TRBV7-2 | CASSLGASYTGELFF | TGTGCCAGCAGCTTAGGGGCCAGCTACACCGGGGAGCTGTTTTTT
NA | NA | TRBJ1-3 | TRBV5-1 | CASSWGDNSGNTIYF | TGCGCCAGCAGCTGGGGGGATAACTCTGGAAACACCATATATTTT
NA | NA | TRBJ2-1 | TRBV7-2 | CASSLGPSDYNEQFF | TGTGCCAGCAGCTTAGGCCCTAGCGACTACAATGAGCAGTTCTTC
NA | NA | TRBJ1-4 | TRBV7-3 | CASSFIGTGEKLFF | TGTGCCAGCAGCTTTATAGGGACGGGGGAAAAACTGTTTTTT
TRBD1 | NA | TRBJ1-5 | TRBV7-2 | CASSSDREIQPQHF | TGTGCCAGCAGCTCGGACAGGGAGATCCAGCCCCAGCATTTT
NA | once | TRBJ1-2 | TRBV5-1 | CASSLGQIEGYTF | TGCGCCAGCAGCCTCGGACAGATTGAGGGCTACACCTTC
NA | NA | TRBJ1-1 | TRBV7-8 | CASTPWETNTEAFF | TGTGCCAGCACCCCATGGGAGACGAACACTGAAGCTTTCTTT
NA | once | TRBJ1-1 | TRBV7-9 | CASSLEGNTEAFF | TGTGCCAGCAGCTTGGAGGGCAACACTGAAGCTTTCTTT
NA | NA | TRBJ1-2 | TRBV20-1 | CSPTEKEF | TGCAGTCCCACCGAGAAAGAGTTC
TRBD2 | NA | TRBJ2-5 | TRBV14 | CASSQVRLAGRGGETQYF | TGTGCCAGCAGCCAAGTGCGACTAGCGGGACGAGGGGGAGAGACCCAGTACTTC
NA | NA | TRBJ2-4 | TRBV7-2 | CASSPGTAKNIQYF | TGTGCCAGCAGCCCTGGGACAGCCAAAAACATTCAGTACTTC
NA | NA | TRBJ1-5 | TRBV2 | CASSWTQNNQPQHF | TGTGCCAGCAGCTGGACACAAAACAATCAGCCCCAGCATTTT
TRBD1 | NA | TRBJ1-2 | TRBV18 | CASGGQGSNYDYTF | TGTGCCAGCGGGGGACAGGGTTCTAACTATGACTACACCTTC
NA | NA | TRBJ2-5 | TRBV28 | CASSSGTLEETQYF | TGTGCCAGCAGTTCCGGGACACTTGAAGAGACCCAGTACTTC
NA | NA | TRBJ1-5 | TRBV28 | CASSWGNQPQHF | TGTGCCAGCAGTTGGGGCAATCAGCCCCAGCATTTT
NA | NA | TRBJ2-1 | TRBV19 | CASSPQESRWFF | TGTGCCAGTAGCCCCCAGGAATCGCGATGGTTCTTC
NA | NA | TRBJ1-2 | TRBV7-8 | CASSPAGGNYGYTF | TGTGCCAGCAGCCCAGCGGGTGGAAACTATGGCTACACCTTC
NA | NA | TRBJ1-2 | TRBV7-9 | CASRDTSYGYTF | TGTGCCAGCAGGGATACTTCCTATGGCTACACCTTC
NA | NA | TRBJ1-1 | TRBV7-8 | CASLGLMNTEAFF | TGTGCCAGCCTAGGACTGATGAACACTGAAGCTTTCTTT
NA | few | TRBJ1-4 | TRBV4-3 | CASSQDLGSTLFF | TGCGCCAGCAGCCAAGATTTGGGGAGTACTCTATTTTTT
TRBD2 | NA | TRBJ2-1 | TRBV29-1 | CSVDTSGAGSEQFF | TGCAGCGTTGATACTAGCGGGGCTGGGTCTGAGCAGTTCTTC
NA | NA | TRBJ1-5 | TRBV5-1 | CASSGGLNQPQHF | TGCGCCAGCAGCGGGGGTCTCAATCAGCCCCAGCATTTT
NA | NA | TRBJ2-3 | TRBV7-9 | CASSLFLGDTQYF | TGTGCCAGCAGCTTATTCCTTGGAGATACGCAGTATTTT
NA | NA | TRBJ1-4 | TRBV4-1 | CASSPRRTNEKLFF | TGCGCCAGCAGCCCGCGACGGACTAATGAAAAACTGTTTTTT
NA | NA | TRBJ2-1 | TRBV7-3 | CASSFSGLGEQFF | TGTGCCAGCAGCTTCTCCGGACTGGGTGAGCAGTTCTTC
NA | NA | TRBJ1-1 | TRBV5-1 | CASGPPGSDTEAFF | TGCGCCAGCGGGCCGCCGGGCTCGGACACTGAAGCTTTCTTT
NA | NA | TRBJ1-6 | TRBV7-2 | CASSLEAGVSPLHF | TGTGCCAGCAGCTTAGAGGCAGGAGTGTCACCCCTCCACTTT
NA | NA | TRBJ2-3 | TRBV18 | CASSPPILYTQYF | TGTGCCAGCTCACCACCGATTTTATATACGCAGTATTTT
TRBD2 | NA | TRBJ2-1 | TRBV9 | CASSPRLASYNEQFF | TGTGCCAGCAGCCCGAGACTAGCGTCCTACAATGAGCAGTTCTTC
TRBD1 | NA | TRBJ2-1 | TRBV7-9 | CATGRGTGVADEQFF | TGTGCCACGGGCAGAGGGACAGGGGTAGCGGATGAGCAGTTCTTC
NA | few | TRBJ2-5 | TRBV23-1 | CASSQSISGRTGSCQETQYF | TGCGCCAGCAGTCAATCGATTTCGGGTCGCACAGGGAGCTGCCAAGAGACCCAGTACTTC
NA | NA | TRBJ2-1 | TRBV5-1 | CASSPPRALDNEQFF | TGCGCCAGCAGCCCCCCGCGCGCCCTGGACAATGAGCAGTTCTTC
NA | NA | TRBJ1-2 | TRBV7-8 | CASSLATNYGYTF | TGTGCCAGCAGCTTAGCAACTAACTATGGCTACACCTTC
TRBD2 | once | TRBJ2-1 | TRBV11-3 | CASSPCGTSYNEQFF | TGTGCCAGCAGCCCCTGCGGGACTAGCTACAATGAGCAGTTCTTC
NA | NA | TRBJ2-3 | TRBV15 | CATRTWGRGDTQYF | TGTGCCACCAGGACCTGGGGGCGAGGGGATACGCAGTATTTT